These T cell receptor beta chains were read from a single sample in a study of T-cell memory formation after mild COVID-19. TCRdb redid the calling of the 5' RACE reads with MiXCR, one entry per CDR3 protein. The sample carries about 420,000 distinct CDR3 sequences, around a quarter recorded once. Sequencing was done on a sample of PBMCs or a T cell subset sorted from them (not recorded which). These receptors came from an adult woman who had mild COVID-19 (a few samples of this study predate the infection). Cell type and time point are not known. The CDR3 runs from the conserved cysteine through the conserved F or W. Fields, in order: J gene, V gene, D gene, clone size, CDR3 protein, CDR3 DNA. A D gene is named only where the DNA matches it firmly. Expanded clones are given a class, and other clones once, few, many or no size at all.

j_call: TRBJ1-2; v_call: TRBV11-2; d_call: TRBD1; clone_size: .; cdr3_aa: CASSSNRGAGYYGYTF; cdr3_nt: TGTGCCAGCAGCTCAAACAGGGGAGCTGGGTACTATGGCTACACCTTC
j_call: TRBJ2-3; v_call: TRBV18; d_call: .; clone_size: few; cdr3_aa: CASSPGRATDTQYF; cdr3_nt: TGTGCCAGCTCACCCGGGCGGGCCACAGATACGCAGTATTTT
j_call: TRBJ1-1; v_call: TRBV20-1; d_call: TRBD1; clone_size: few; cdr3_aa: CSAANRQGTNTEAFF; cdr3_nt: TGCAGTGCGGCAAACCGACAGGGGACGAACACTGAAGCTTTCTTT
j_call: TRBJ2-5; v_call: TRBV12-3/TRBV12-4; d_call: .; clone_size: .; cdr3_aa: CASSHSVAFPGRETQYF; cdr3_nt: TGTGCCAGCAGCCATTCGGTGGCTTTCCCGGGTAGAGAGACCCAGTACTTC
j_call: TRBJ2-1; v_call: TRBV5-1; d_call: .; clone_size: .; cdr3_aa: CASSFDRSSYNEQFF; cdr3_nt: TGCGCCAGCAGCTTTGACAGGAGCTCCTACAATGAGCAGTTCTTC
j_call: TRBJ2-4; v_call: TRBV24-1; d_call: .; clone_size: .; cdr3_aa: CATSDPGREPKNIQYF; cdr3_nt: TGTGCCACCAGTGATCCTGGCCGAGAACCCAAAAACATTCAGTACTTC
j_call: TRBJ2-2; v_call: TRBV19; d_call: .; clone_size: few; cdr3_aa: CASSSWTGGNTGELFF; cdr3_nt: TGTGCCAGTAGCTCCTGGACCGGGGGGAACACCGGGGAGCTGTTTTTT
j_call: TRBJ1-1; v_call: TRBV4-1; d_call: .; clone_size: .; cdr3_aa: CASSHPGAMNTEAFF; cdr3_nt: TGCGCCAGCAGCCATCCAGGCGCTATGAACACTGAAGCTTTCTTT
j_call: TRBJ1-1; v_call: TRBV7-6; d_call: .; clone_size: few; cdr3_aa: CASSLGISGTRERNTEAFF; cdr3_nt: TGTGCCAGCAGCTTAGGCATCTCCGGGACACGAGAACGGAACACTGAAGCTTTCTTT
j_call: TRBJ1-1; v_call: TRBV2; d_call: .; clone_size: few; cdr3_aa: CASSEGSVNTEAFF; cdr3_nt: TGTGCCAGCAGTGAAGGATCCGTGAACACTGAAGCTTTCTTT
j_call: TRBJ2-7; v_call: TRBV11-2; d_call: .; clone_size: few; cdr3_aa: CASSLDYGTSYEQYF; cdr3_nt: TGTGCCAGCAGCTTAGACTACGGAACCTCCTACGAGCAGTACTTC
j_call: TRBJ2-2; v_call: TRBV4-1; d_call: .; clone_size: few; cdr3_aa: CASRVGITGELFF; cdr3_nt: TGCGCCAGCAGAGTTGGGATCACCGGGGAGCTGTTTTTT
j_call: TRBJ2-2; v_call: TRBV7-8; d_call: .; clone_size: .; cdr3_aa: CASSLIYGLNTGELFF; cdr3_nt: TGTGCCAGCAGCTTAATATATGGGCTGAACACCGGGGAGCTGTTTTTT
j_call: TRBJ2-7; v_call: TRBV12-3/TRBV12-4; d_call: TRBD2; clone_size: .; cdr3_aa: CASSSGLAGGAMEQYF; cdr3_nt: TGTGCCAGCAGTTCCGGGCTAGCGGGGGGGGCTATGGAGCAGTACTTC
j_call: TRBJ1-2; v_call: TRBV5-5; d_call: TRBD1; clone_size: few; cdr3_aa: CASSSYGTDYGYTF; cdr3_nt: TGTGCCAGCAGCTCCTACGGGACAGACTATGGCTACACCTTC
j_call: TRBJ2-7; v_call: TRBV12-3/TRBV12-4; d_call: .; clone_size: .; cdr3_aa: CASSIGPTYEQYF; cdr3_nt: TGTGCCAGCAGTATCGGACCAACCTACGAGCAGTACTTC
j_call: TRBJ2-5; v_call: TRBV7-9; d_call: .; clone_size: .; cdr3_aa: CASSQANRQETQYF; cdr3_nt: TGTGCCAGCAGCCAAGCGAACAGGCAAGAGACCCAGTACTTC
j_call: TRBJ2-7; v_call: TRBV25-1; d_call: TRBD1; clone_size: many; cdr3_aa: CASSELGQERYEQYF; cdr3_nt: TGTGCCAGCAGTGAATTAGGACAGGAACGCTACGAGCAGTACTTC
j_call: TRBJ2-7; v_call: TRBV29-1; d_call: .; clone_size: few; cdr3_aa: CSVNGGLNSYEQYF; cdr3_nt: TGCAGCGTTAACGGAGGGCTTAACTCCTACGAGCAGTACTTC
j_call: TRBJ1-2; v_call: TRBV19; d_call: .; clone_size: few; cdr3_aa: CASSIVESGPIF; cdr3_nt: TGTGCCAGTAGTATCGTTGAGTCGGGCCCAATTTTC
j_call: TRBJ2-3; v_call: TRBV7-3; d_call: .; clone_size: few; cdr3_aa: CASSLGVGDTQYF; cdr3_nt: TGTGCCAGCAGCTTAGGGGTCGGAGATACGCAGTATTTT
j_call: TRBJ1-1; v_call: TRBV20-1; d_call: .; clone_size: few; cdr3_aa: CSAPRSGFGTEAFF; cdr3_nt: TGCAGTGCCCCAAGGTCAGGGTTCGGCACTGAAGCTTTCTTT
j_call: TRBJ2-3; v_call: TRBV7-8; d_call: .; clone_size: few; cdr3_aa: CASSLDTPGTDTQYF; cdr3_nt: TGTGCCAGCAGCTTAGATACCCCGGGCACAGATACGCAGTATTTT
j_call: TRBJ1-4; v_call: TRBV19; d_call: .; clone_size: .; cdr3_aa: CASSSLIGQLNEKLFF; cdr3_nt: TGTGCCAGTAGTTCCCTTATCGGACAGCTTAATGAAAAACTGTTTTTT
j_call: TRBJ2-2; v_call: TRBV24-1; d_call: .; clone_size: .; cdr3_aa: CATSDLEDRYTGELFF; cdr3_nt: TGTGCCACCAGTGATTTAGAAGACAGGTACACCGGGGAGCTGTTTTTT
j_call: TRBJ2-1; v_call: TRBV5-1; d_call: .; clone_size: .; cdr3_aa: CASSYRDLQVDEQFF; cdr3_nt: TGCGCCAGCAGCTACAGGGACCTCCAGGTCGATGAGCAGTTCTTC
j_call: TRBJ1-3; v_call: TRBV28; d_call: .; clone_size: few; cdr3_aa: CASRNSGNTIYF; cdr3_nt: TGTGCCAGCAGAAACTCTGGAAACACCATATATTTT
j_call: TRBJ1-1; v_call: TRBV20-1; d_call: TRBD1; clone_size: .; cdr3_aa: CSASRTGGLEAFF; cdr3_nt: TGCAGTGCTAGTAGGACAGGGGGGCTTGAAGCTTTCTTT
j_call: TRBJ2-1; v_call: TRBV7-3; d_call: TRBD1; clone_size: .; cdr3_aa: CASSAHAGTGANEQFF; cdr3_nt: TGTGCCAGCAGCGCGCACGCCGGGACAGGGGCCAATGAGCAGTTCTTC
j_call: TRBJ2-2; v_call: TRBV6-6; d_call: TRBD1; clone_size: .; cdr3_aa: CASRPGQGWPRTGELFF; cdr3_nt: TGTGCCAGCAGACCCGGACAGGGCTGGCCTCGAACCGGGGAGCTGTTTTTT
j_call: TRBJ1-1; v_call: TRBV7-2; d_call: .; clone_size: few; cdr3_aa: CASSLAGGLRRDTEAFF; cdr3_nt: TGTGCCAGCAGCTTAGCGGGGGGGCTACGGCGTGACACTGAAGCTTTCTTT
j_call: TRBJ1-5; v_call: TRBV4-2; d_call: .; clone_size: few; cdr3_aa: CASSPPGASGAADQPQHF; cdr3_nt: TGTGCCAGCAGCCCTCCTGGGGCGTCCGGGGCCGCCGATCAGCCCCAGCATTTT
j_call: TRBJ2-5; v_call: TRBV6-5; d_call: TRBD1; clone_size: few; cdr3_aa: CASSSTGTEETQYF; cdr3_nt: TGTGCCAGCAGTTCGACCGGGACAGAAGAGACCCAGTACTTC
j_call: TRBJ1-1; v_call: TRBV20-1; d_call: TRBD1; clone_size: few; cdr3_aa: CSAEAGGNTEAFF; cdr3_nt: TGCAGTGCCGAGGCAGGGGGGAACACTGAAGCTTTCTTT
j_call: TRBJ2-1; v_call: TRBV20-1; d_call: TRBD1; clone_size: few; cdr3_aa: CSARGRQGMSSYNEQFF; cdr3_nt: TGCAGTGCTAGAGGGCGACAGGGGATGAGCTCCTACAATGAGCAGTTCTTC
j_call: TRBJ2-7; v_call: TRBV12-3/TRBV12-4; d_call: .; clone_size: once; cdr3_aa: CASTRDGSLREQYF; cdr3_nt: TGTGCCAGCACCCGGGACGGGAGCCTACGTGAGCAGTACTTC
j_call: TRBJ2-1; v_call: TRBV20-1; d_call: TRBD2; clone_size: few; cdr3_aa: CSARKAGGYNEQFF; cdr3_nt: TGCAGTGCTAGAAAAGCGGGAGGCTACAATGAGCAGTTCTTC
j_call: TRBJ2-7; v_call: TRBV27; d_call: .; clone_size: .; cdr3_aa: CASSESPATYEQYF; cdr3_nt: TGTGCCAGCAGTGAGAGTCCCGCCACCTACGAGCAGTACTTC
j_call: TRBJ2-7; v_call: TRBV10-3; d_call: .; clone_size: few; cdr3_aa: CAIRRGGISDEQYF; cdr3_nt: TGTGCCATCAGAAGAGGAGGGATCTCAGACGAGCAGTACTTC
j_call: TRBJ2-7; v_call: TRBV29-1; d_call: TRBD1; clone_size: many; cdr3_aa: CSVLQGYSYEQYF; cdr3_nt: TGCAGCGTCCTACAGGGGTACTCCTACGAGCAGTACTTC
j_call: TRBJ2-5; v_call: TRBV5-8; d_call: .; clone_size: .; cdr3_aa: CASSFLAASTKGGKTQYF; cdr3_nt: TGTGCCAGCAGTTTTTTGGCCGCTAGCACCAAGGGGGGAAAGACCCAGTACTTC
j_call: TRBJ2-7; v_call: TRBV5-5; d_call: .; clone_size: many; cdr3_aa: CASSLAFYSHLSYEQYF; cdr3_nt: TGTGCCAGCAGCTTGGCCTTTTACAGCCACCTCTCCTACGAGCAGTACTTC
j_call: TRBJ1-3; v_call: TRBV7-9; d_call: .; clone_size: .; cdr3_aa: CASSLGQADTIYF; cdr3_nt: TGTGCCAGCAGCTTAGGACAGGCAGACACCATATATTTT
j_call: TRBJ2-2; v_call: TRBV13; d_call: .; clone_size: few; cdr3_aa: CASSLDQRRMTGELFF; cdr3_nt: TGTGCCAGCAGCTTAGATCAACGCAGGATGACCGGGGAGCTGTTTTTT
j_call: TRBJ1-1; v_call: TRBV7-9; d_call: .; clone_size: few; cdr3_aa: CASSLGSAWNTEAFF; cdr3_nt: TGTGCCAGCAGCTTAGGGTCAGCCTGGAACACTGAAGCTTTCTTT
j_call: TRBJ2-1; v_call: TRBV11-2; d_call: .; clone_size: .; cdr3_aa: CASTKVGGSNEQFF; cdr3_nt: TGTGCCAGCACCAAAGTAGGGGGGAGCAATGAGCAGTTCTTC
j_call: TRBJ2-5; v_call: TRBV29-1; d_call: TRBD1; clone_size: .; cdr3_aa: CSGRQGQETQYF; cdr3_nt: TGCAGCGGCCGACAGGGACAAGAGACCCAGTACTTC
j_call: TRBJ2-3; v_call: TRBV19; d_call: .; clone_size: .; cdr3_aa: CASSTGSPDTQYF; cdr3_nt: TGTGCCAGTAGTACAGGGAGCCCAGATACGCAGTATTTT
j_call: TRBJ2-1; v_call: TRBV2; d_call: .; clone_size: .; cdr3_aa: CASSVEAGVSDEQFF; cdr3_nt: TGTGCCAGCAGTGTTGAGGCAGGGGTGTCAGATGAGCAGTTCTTC